The clone carrying this TCR beta chain has at least ten counts. The record originates from a study of blood T cell repertoires in COVID-19. Study summary: Sites in the United States, Italy and Spain provided acute and convalescent COVID-19 samples.

V lost 0 bases and J lost 1; bases outside the gene matches: 8. Looked up from germline, CDR1 is SGDLS and CDR2 is YYNGEE. The CDR3 runs 17 residues. As originally analysed: Reference gene primer amplification gave nucleated cell count estimates. Assay: immunoSEQ multiplex PCR; the TCRdb copy retains only in-frame clones and omits some. V and J calls plus clone size are reproduced from that table; the DNA served to infer D and trimming. Among roughly 380,000 clones, approximately 90% were seen once, and the ten largest hold about 1.6%. Enrolment of Seattle patients took place during active infection, and they were followed longitudinally.

This rearrangement joins TRBV9 to TRBJ1-1; 8 nucleotides line up with TRBD1. The source is a woman aged 40 to 55 with COVID-19, enrolled during active disease. The specimen sequenced was peripheral blood. The CDR3 DNA sequence: TGTGCCAGCAGCGTAGCTCCAGGGGGCGCGGGGAACACTGAAGCTTTCTTT. Its protein is CASSVAPGGAGNTEAFF. The full variable domain, its missing parts supplied by reference TRBV9 and TRBJ1-1, is DSGVTQTPKHLITATGQRVTLRCSPRSGDLSVYWYQQSLDQGLQFLIQYYNGEERAKGNILERFSAQQFPDLHSELNLSSLELGDSALYFCASSVAPGGAGNTEAFFGQGTRLTVV.